Presented here are 16 T cell receptor beta chains from one specimen sequenced in a study of shared clonotypes between healthy human individuals. Sequencing used immunoSEQ multiplex PCR; TCRdb keeps in-frame clones, though not all of them. The table includes approximately 1.1 million clones, about 84% detected once. The sample taken for sequencing was memory CD4+ T cells from PBMCs. The subset was: CD45RA-negative fraction. These receptors were taken from a man younger than 30 in good health. Some clones in this sample may be carry-over from other donors' samples.

The V call is TRBV7-8, the J call TRBJ2-1; 9 nucleotides align to TRBD2. The CDR3 spans 14 residues. The germline V gene has CDR1 SGHVS and CDR2 FQNEAQ. V was pared by 4 bases and J by 9 bases, with 7 bases of the junction left unmatched. In DNA form, the CDR3 reads TGTGCCAGCAGCTCCCCTAGCGGGGTTTCTGAGCAGTTCTTC. Its protein product is CASSSPSGVSEQFF.

The V call is TRBV7-6, the J call TRBJ2-5; perhaps TRBD1 as D (5 bases). CDR1 and CDR2 from the germline V gene are SGHVS and FNYEAQ. This CDR3 has 12 residues. Between the trimmed V and J ends, which lost 7 bases and 5 bases, there was a span of 11 bases. In DNA form, the CDR3 reads TGTGCCAGCAAAGGGGTAGGGGAGACCCAGTACTTC. As protein: CASKGVGETQYF.

The CDR3 reads CALRSRDSSYEQYF. The CDR3, as DNA: TGCGCCCTTAGGAGCCGGGACAGCTCCTACGAGCAGTACTTC. The chain links TRBV5-1 to TRBJ2-7; 7 nucleotides agree with TRBD1. Germline assignment: CDR1 SGHRS and CDR2 YFSETQ. The CDR3 is 14 residues long. The junction had 10 bases not matched to a gene; V was cut back by 10 bases and J by 0 bases.

This chain links TRBV12-5 with TRBJ1-4, with TRBD1 identical over 7 bases. CDR1 is LGHNT, CDR2 FRNRAP, per germline. The CDR3 is 14 amino acids. The junction had 8 bases not matched to a gene; V was cut back by 5 bases and J by 8 bases. The CDR3 DNA is TGTGCTAGTGGTAGGGACAGTGATGGAGAAAAACTGTTTTTT. Its translation: CASGRDSDGEKLFF.

The V and J genes are TRBV19 and TRBJ2-3; D might be TRBD1 or TRBD2, each matching 5 bases. V lost 5 bases, J lost 8 bases, and 14 bases lay in between. The CDR3 has 13 amino acids. CDR1 is LNHDA, CDR2 SQIVND, per germline (reference sequence). The CDR3 region has the DNA TGTGCCAGTAGTCTAGGGGTTGCGGGTACGCAGTATTTT. Amino acids: CASSLGVAGTQYF.

The CDR3 nucleotides read TGTGCCAGCAGTCAGGCCGGACTAGCGGAGGCAAACTACGAGCAGTACTTC. This codes for CASSQAGLAEANYEQYF. The chain carries TRBV28 and TRBJ2-7; TRBD2 matches at 10 bases. The germline CDR1 and CDR2 sequences are MDHEN and SYDVKM. V lost 5 bases, J lost 3 bases, and 13 bases stayed unmatched. CDR3 length: 17 residues.

Concerning this clone itself: In the same sample, other DNA sequences code for this CDR3. The chain joins TRBV28 to TRBJ2-7; 7 bases line up with TRBD1. Germline V gives CDR1 MDHEN, CDR2 SYDVKM. The trim removed 2 bases at V and 2 bases at J, leaving 3 bases unmatched. This CDR3 is built from 14 residues. The CDR3 spells CASSLRQGAYEQYF. In DNA form, the CDR3 reads TGTGCCAGCAGTTTAAGGCAGGGGGCCTACGAGCAGTACTTC.

The chain combines TRBV5-1 with TRBJ2-2, with TRBD1 matching 8 bases. The CDR3 is made up of 14 amino acids. Germline CDR1 SGHRS, CDR2 YFSETQ. J lost 7 bases, V lost 4 bases, and 6 bases had no gene match. For the CDR3, the DNA is TGCGCCAGCAGCCCTAGACAGGGGAACGGGGAGCTGTTTTTT. Protein sequence: CASSPRQGNGELFF.

The chain is built from TRBV19 and TRBJ1-2; 7 bases match TRBD1. The CDR3 is 15 residues long. Per germline, CDR1 LNHDA and CDR2 SQIVND (reference sequence). Unmatched junction bases numbered 11, after V lost 6 bases and J lost 4 bases. Here the CDR3 reads CASRPNRGGSYGYTF. The CDR3 DNA follows: TGTGCCAGTAGACCTAACAGGGGCGGGAGCTATGGCTACACCTTC.

The chain has TRBV4-2 and TRBJ1-1; D call uncertain. V was pared by 0 bases and J by 5 bases, with 13 bases between. Germline V lookup: CDR1 LGHNA, CDR2 YNFKEQ. This CDR3 spans 15 amino acids. The CDR3, as DNA: TGTGCCAGCAGCCAAGAATCCGGGCTTCAGACTGAAGCTTTCTTT. It translates to CASSQESGLQTEAFF.

The rearrangement links TRBV28 to TRBJ1-3, with D perhaps TRBD1 (5 bases). Germline V gene lookup returns CDR1 MDHEN and CDR2 SYDVKM. This CDR3 has 14 amino acids. This chain's CDR3 is CAGGGASSGNTIYF. The DNA of the CDR3 is TGTGCAGGCGGAGGGGCTAGCTCTGGAAACACCATATATTTT. Filled out from reference TRBV28 and TRBJ1-3, the complete variable domain reads DVKVTQSSRYLVKRTGEKVFLECVQDMDHENMFWYRQDPGLGLRLIYFSYDVKMKEKGDIPEGYSVSREKKERFSLILESASTNQTSMYLCAGGGASSGNTIYFGEGSWLTVV.

The V and J genes are TRBV5-5 and TRBJ2-7, with 10 bases lining up with TRBD1. Germline CDR1 and CDR2: SGHKS and YYEKEE (reference sequence). Unmatched junction bases numbered 9, after V lost 6 bases and J lost 3 bases. The CDR3 is 15 residues long. For the CDR3, the DNA is TGTGCCAGCATTGATGGGACAGGGGTCTACTACGAGCAGTACTTC. It encodes CASIDGTGVYYEQYF.

The chain links TRBV6-5 to TRBJ2-7; D may be TRBD1 (6 bases). CDR1 is MNHEY and CDR2 is SVGAGI in the germline V gene. V gave up 6 bases and J gave up 7 bases, with 16 bases separating them. The CDR3 has 13 residues. CDR3 in DNA: TGTGCCAGCAGGAATACAGGGTTAGGAGAGCAGTACTTC. Its protein product is CASRNTGLGEQYF.

This clone was observed a single time. The CDR3 DNA reads TGCGCCAGCAGCCCGGAGGTTCGAGTCACAGATACGCAGTATTTT. Encoded protein: CASSPEVRVTDTQYF. The chain employs TRBV5-1 and TRBJ2-3; possibly TRBD2 for D (5 bases). V gave up 4 bases and J gave up 2 bases, with 14 bases separating them. Germline loops: CDR1 SGHRS, CDR2 YFSETQ. The CDR3 covers 15 residues.

This rearrangement joins TRBV5-6 to TRBJ2-3; 16 bases line up with TRBD2. Unmatched junction bases numbered 11, after V lost 4 bases and J lost 6 bases. The germline gives CDR1 SGHDT, CDR2 YYEEEE. This CDR3 region has 18 residues. This CDR3 is CASSPPSGLAGGPDTQYF. The CDR3 region has the DNA TGTGCCAGCAGCCCACCCTCGGGACTAGCGGGAGGGCCTGATACGCAGTATTTT.

The chain combines TRBV5-1 with TRBJ2-7; D perhaps matches TRBD2 (7 bases). Germline V CDR1 and CDR2: SGHRS, YFSETQ. Deletions cut 4 bases from V and 7 bases from J, with 18 bases between. The CDR3 totals 14 residues. CDR3 DNA: TGCGCCAGCAGCAAAGCGGGAACAGGGCTGGAGCAGTACTTC. Its translation is CASSKAGTGLEQYF.